This T cell receptor beta chain was observed in a study of cytomegalovirus exposure and HLA in healthy donors. Trimming at V came to 0 bases and at J to 7 bases, leaving 3 bases not matched to a gene. The germline V gene encodes CDR1 SGDLS and CDR2 YYNGEE. The CDR3 runs 14 residues. Notes on the study in general: When presence/absence was analysed, sequencing depth was taken to be roughly uniform across donors. Other equally common chains were less clonally expanded than HLA-associated TCR beta chains, a later analysis showed. A later analysis reportedly identified an Asian-associated ancestry cluster as carrying fewer N-insertions than the approximately 730-donor mean.

In the case of this clone: The antigen is not known.

The PCR was carried out with 60 Vbeta primers and 13 Jbeta primers. Libraries were prepared by immunoSEQ multiplex PCR; TCRdb keeps only in-frame clonotypes and omits some of them. The sample contains 100,000 or so clones, about three quarters of which appear only once. Sequenced: PBMCs. The clonotype comes from a male donor in good health and CMV-seropositive. The chain employs TRBV9 and TRBJ2-2; 7 bases line up with TRBD2. CDR3 bases: TGTGCCAGCAGCGTAGCTAGCGGAGGCGGGGAGCTGTTTTTT. Translated: CASSVASGGGELFF.